The rows below give T cell receptor beta chains drawn from one sample of a study of blood T cell repertoires in COVID-19. This table comes from immunoSEQ multiplex PCR, and its TCRdb copy is limited to in-frame clones, with some not included. The sample has about 330,000 clones; approximately 82% are singletons. The sample consisted of peripheral blood. The receptor source for this set is a woman between 45 and 65 years old with acute or convalescent COVID-19. CDR3s include the opening cysteine and the closing phenylalanine or tryptophan. The D gene is left open where the match is weak. Some rows have no size entry. The others give once, few or many, or a class for an expanded clone.

v_gene	j_gene	abundance	d_gene	CDR3nt	CDR3aa
TRBV9	TRBJ2-3	NA	TRBD2	TGTGCCAGCAGCGTAGAGGCGGGAGGGCGTACAGATACGCAGTATTTT	CASSVEAGGRTDTQYF
TRBV2	TRBJ2-5	NA	NA	TGTGCCAGCAGTGAAGCGGCAGCGGTTCAAGAGACCCAGTACTTC	CASSEAAAVQETQYF
TRBV2	TRBJ1-2	NA	NA	TGTGCCAGCAGAGACAATCGCTATGGCTACACCTTC	CASRDNRYGYTF
TRBV2	TRBJ1-1	NA	TRBD1	TGTGCCAGCAGTCCCGGGACAGGGGGGACTGAAGCTTTCTTT	CASSPGTGGTEAFF
TRBV10-2	TRBJ1-5	NA	NA	TGCGCCAGCAGTGAGTCGACAGTGGAACAGCCCCAGCATTTT	CASSESTVEQPQHF
TRBV5-1	TRBJ2-3	NA	TRBD1	TGCGCCAGCAGGCGAACCGGGACAGGGGCATACACAGATACGCAGTATTTT	CASRRTGTGAYTDTQYF
TRBV10-3	TRBJ1-2	NA	NA	TGTGCCATCAGTGAGTCCCGGGGATCCCGTGACGGCTACACCTTC	CAISESRGSRDGYTF
TRBV7-2	TRBJ1-2	once	TRBD1	TGTGCCAGCAGCTTGGGGGACAGCCTCTATGGCTACACCTTC	CASSLGDSLYGYTF
TRBV27	TRBJ2-7	NA	TRBD1	TGTGCCAGCAGCCCCTCGACCTCCGGGACAGGCGTTTGGTACGAGCAGTACTTC	CASSPSTSGTGVWYEQYF
TRBV2	TRBJ1-4	NA	NA	TGTGCCAGCAGTGATGCCGTAGGAGAGGGTGAAAAACTGTTTTTT	CASSDAVGEGEKLFF
TRBV5-1	TRBJ1-1	NA	NA	TGCGCCAGCAGCTTGGCCGGGGGGCAGAGGGGTGAAGCTTTCTTT	CASSLAGGQRGEAFF
TRBV19	TRBJ1-5	NA	TRBD1	TGTGCCAGTAGTCCACGGACAGGGGATAATCAGCCCCAGCATTTT	CASSPRTGDNQPQHF
TRBV7-9	TRBJ2-4	NA	NA	TGTGCCAGCAGTCCAACAGGGTTAGCCAAAAACATTCAGTACTTC	CASSPTGLAKNIQYF
TRBV9	TRBJ2-2	NA	NA	TGTGCCAGCAGCGTAGCTACAGGAGCGACGGTGGTCGGGGAGCTGTTTTTT	CASSVATGATVVGELFF
TRBV5-1	TRBJ1-5	few	TRBD1	TGCGCCAGCAGCTTGGGGACAGGAGGGGATCAGCCCCAGCATTTT	CASSLGTGGDQPQHF
TRBV5-6	TRBJ2-3	once	NA	TGTGCCACTTTCGAGGGTTGGAGGCCGGGGACAGATACGCAGTATTTT	CATFEGWRPGTDTQYF
TRBV30	TRBJ2-3	once	NA	TGTGCCTGGACAGGCCTCACAGATACGCAGTATTTT	CAWTGLTDTQYF
TRBV7-2	TRBJ2-7	NA	NA	TGTGCCAGCCGTAGTGGGGCAGGAGAGGTCTACGAGCAGTACTTC	CASRSGAGEVYEQYF
TRBV24-1	TRBJ2-3	NA	TRBD2	TGTGCCACCAGTGATTTCAGCGGGGTAAGCACAGATACGCAGTATTTT	CATSDFSGVSTDTQYF
TRBV6-5	TRBJ1-2	few	TRBD1	TGTGCCAGCAGCCGAGGGACAGGGAAATATGGCTACACCTTC	CASSRGTGKYGYTF
TRBV9	TRBJ1-1	once	NA	TGTGCCAGCAGCGTAGGGATGGGGGGCACTGAAGCTTTCTTT	CASSVGMGGTEAFF
TRBV12-3/TRBV12-4	TRBJ1-3	NA	NA	TGTGCCAGCAGTACAGGCTCTGGAAACACCATATATTTT	CASSTGSGNTIYF
TRBV7-3	TRBJ1-1	NA	NA	TGTGCCAGCAGCGGAGGTTTGAACACTGAAGCTTTCTTT	CASSGGLNTEAFF
TRBV5-1	TRBJ2-5	NA	NA	TGCGCCAGCAGCCAGACAGTAACCCAAGAGACCCAGTACTTC	CASSQTVTQETQYF
TRBV19	TRBJ2-3	NA	TRBD2	TGTGCCAGTCGCTATCGGGGGGGCGAAGATACGCAGTATTTT	CASRYRGGEDTQYF
TRBV19	TRBJ1-5	NA	NA	TGTGCCAGTAGTATAGCCCTCCCACAAAGACAGCCCCAGCATTTT	CASSIALPQRQPQHF
TRBV13	TRBJ2-1	NA	TRBD2	TGTGCCAGCAGCCTACCGACTAGCGGGGGGGCTGGTAATGAGCAGTTCTTC	CASSLPTSGGAGNEQFF
TRBV7-2	TRBJ2-4	NA	TRBD1	TGTGCCAGCAGCTCAGGACAGGGGACAGCCATTCAGTACTTC	CASSSGQGTAIQYF
TRBV4-1	TRBJ2-7	NA	TRBD1	TGCGCCAGCAGCCTTGGACAGGGGAAGGACGAGCAGTACTTC	CASSLGQGKDEQYF
TRBV3-1/TRBV3-2	TRBJ2-6	NA	NA	TGTGCCAGCAGCCCCCGGGTCTCTGGGGCCAACGTCCTGACTTTC	CASSPRVSGANVLTF
TRBV19	TRBJ1-4	NA	TRBD1	TGTGCCAGCTCACCTTCGACAGGGGGTAATGAAAAACTGTTTTTT	CASSPSTGGNEKLFF
TRBV28	TRBJ1-5	NA	NA	TGTGCCAGCAGTTTATACGGGGTGGGTGATCAGCCCCAGCATTTT	CASSLYGVGDQPQHF
TRBV5-4	TRBJ1-2	NA	NA	TGTGCCAGCAGCACGGGGTTCGGGGCTAACTATGGCTACACCTTC	CASSTGFGANYGYTF
TRBV7-2	TRBJ2-3	NA	NA	TGTGCCAGCAGCTTAGCGGGGCGCCAAAGCACAGATACGCAGTATTTT	CASSLAGRQSTDTQYF
TRBV11-1	TRBJ2-3	NA	TRBD1	TGTGCCAGCAGCCCCCGGACAGGGTGGGACACAGATACGCAGTATTTT	CASSPRTGWDTDTQYF
TRBV19	TRBJ2-1	NA	NA	TGTGCCAGTAGTAGGTCTGAGGTTCAGTTCTTC	CASSRSEVQFF
TRBV7-3	TRBJ1-1	NA	NA	TGTGCCAGCAGCTTAACATTGACTTCTGAAGCTTTCTTT	CASSLTLTSEAFF
TRBV5-1	TRBJ1-6	NA	TRBD1	TGCGCCAGCAGCTTGAGCCGGGACAGGAATTCACCCCTCCACTTT	CASSLSRDRNSPLHF
TRBV7-8	TRBJ2-3	NA	TRBD1	TGTGCCAGCAGCTTAATTGGACAGGGTGAGCGCACAGATACGCAGTATTTT	CASSLIGQGERTDTQYF
TRBV5-1	TRBJ1-2	NA	TRBD1	TGCGCCAGCAGCTCCCGACAGGGGGACTATGGCTACACCTTC	CASSSRQGDYGYTF
TRBV28	TRBJ1-1	NA	NA	TGTGCCAGCAGTGTCCAGTATAACACTGAAGCTTTCTTT	CASSVQYNTEAFF
TRBV7-2	TRBJ2-5	NA	NA	TGTGCCAGCAGCCCGAAGACTTACCAAGAGACCCAGTACTTC	CASSPKTYQETQYF
TRBV27	TRBJ2-2	once	NA	TGTGCCAGCAGTTTACAGGGTACCGGGGAGCTGTTTTTT	CASSLQGTGELFF
TRBV11-1	TRBJ2-1	NA	TRBD2	TGTGCCAGCAGCTTAGGGCGGGAGGGAATTTACAATGAGCAGTTCTTC	CASSLGREGIYNEQFF
TRBV3-1/TRBV3-2	TRBJ2-6	NA	NA	TGTGCCAGCAGCCCTTCCCGACACCCTGGGGCCAACGTCCTGACTTTC	CASSPSRHPGANVLTF
TRBV7-9	TRBJ2-1	NA	NA	TGTGCCAGCAGCTCATTAGGGGCACAACAGCAGTTCTTC	CASSSLGAQQQFF